This TCR beta chain was observed in a study of blood T cell repertoires in COVID-19. Study details: Sources were T cells, B-cell-depleted T cells, or PBMCs; the material itself was cDNA or gDNA.

The authors' processing: Amplification with reference gene primers provided the estimates of nucleated cell counts. Generated by immunoSEQ multiplex PCR, the TCRdb table keeps only in-frame clones and is missing some. V and J calls plus clone size are reproduced from that table; the DNA served to infer D and trimming. The sample consists of 35,000 to 45,000 clones, around nine tenths of them appearing once. The trim removed 4 bases at V and 9 bases at J, leaving 9 bases unmatched. The germline V gene encodes CDR1 SGDLS and CDR2 YYNGEE. The CDR3 sequence is 15 residues long. The chain is built from TRBV9 and TRBJ2-3; 12 nucleotides align to TRBD2. Sequencing input: peripheral blood. The receptor was isolated from a human donor in a cohort sampled during active COVID-19. CDR3 protein: CASSFSTSGGGTQYF. The CDR3 region has the DNA TGTGCCAGCAGCTTCTCGACTAGCGGGGGTGGGACGCAGTATTTT.